This entry lists 15 T cell receptor beta chains sequenced from one sample in a study of shared clonotypes between healthy human individuals (TCRdb year 2020). The library was obtained by the immunoSEQ multiplex PCR assay. TCRdb's version of the immuneACCESS table is confined to in-frame rearrangements and falls short of the full clone set. An unresolved V gene accounts for under half of the shortfall where checked; the remainder is of unknown origin. The sample table records 75,000 to 100,000 clones; around half of these occur just once. The ten largest clones represent more than 12% of the sample. The material sequenced was PBMCs. Every receptor here comes from a woman aged 40-49 years in good health. Some clones in this sample may be carry-over from other donors' samples.

This clone was recorded many times. The chain is built from TRBV16 and TRBJ1-2; weak D call: TRBD1 (5 bases). V shed 0 bases and J shed 0 bases, with 8 bases lying between them. Germline V CDR1 and CDR2: KGHSY, FQNENV. The CDR3 totals 15 residues. The CDR3: CASSQSGTANYGYTF. CDR3 DNA: TGTGCCAGCAGCCAATCCGGGACCGCTAACTATGGCTACACCTTC.

In its sample, this clone was seen a few times. V usage is TRBV9 and J usage is TRBJ2-1, with 10 bases lining up with TRBD2. The V gene end was trimmed by 2 bases and the J gene end by 6 bases; junction bases not matched to a gene: 8. The CDR3 is 16 residues long. Germline CDR1 and CDR2: SGDLS and YYNGEE. The CDR3 protein is CASSVSRLAGRNEQFF. CDR3 nucleotide sequence: TGTGCCAGCAGCGTGAGCCGACTAGCGGGCCGCAATGAGCAGTTCTTC.

This clone was counted at least ten times. The chain joins TRBV6-1 to TRBJ1-1; D is ambiguous. V lost 1 base and J 0 bases, leaving 12 bases between the germline ends. The CDR3 contains 16 residues. Germline-derived CDR1 and CDR2 are MNHNS and SASEGT. CDR3 loop: CASSEGSRGMNTEAFF. The CDR3 DNA sequence: TGTGCCAGCAGTGAAGGTAGCCGCGGAATGAACACTGAAGCTTTCTTT.

The rearrangement links TRBV7-3 to TRBJ2-2; D perhaps matches TRBD2 (6 bases). CDR3 length: 14 amino acids. Trimming took 2 bases from V and 4 from J, leaving 8 bases between them. Germline V CDR1 and CDR2: SGHTA, FQGTGA. The chain's CDR3 is CASSLVSGTGELFF. The CDR3 DNA follows: TGTGCCAGCAGCTTAGTTAGCGGCACCGGGGAGCTGTTTTTT.

This clone was recorded many times. The V gene is TRBV19, the J gene TRBJ1-2, with D maybe TRBD1 (5 bases). The V gene lost 4 bases and the J gene lost 10 bases, with 19 bases spanning the gap. The germline V gene encodes CDR1 LNHDA and CDR2 SQIVND (reference sequence). The CDR3 loop spans 14 amino acids. CDR3 bases: TGTGCCAGTAGTACCCCGGGACTCAATGCGCACTACACCTTC. Translated, it gives CASSTPGLNAHYTF.

This clone occurred once. The gene calls are TRBV6-5 and TRBJ2-7; D is perhaps TRBD1 (6 bases). The CDR3 is 14 amino acids. The V gene's germline CDR1 is MNHEY and CDR2 SVGAGI. V was trimmed by 6 bases and J by 2 bases, leaving 14 bases between them. The CDR3 DNA sequence: TGTGCCAGCAGATCCCCCGGGACACCCTACGAGCAGTACTTC. Translation: CASRSPGTPYEQYF.

This clone was detected only a few times. V gene TRBV29-1 combines with J gene TRBJ2-7; 11 bases map to TRBD2. There are 14 residues in the CDR3. The germline CDR1 and CDR2 sequences are SQVTM and ANQGSEA. Trimming took 5 bases from V and 1 from J; bases not matched to a gene: 4. CDR3 protein: CSVLTSGVSYEQYF. The CDR3 DNA reads TGCAGCGTTTTGACTAGCGGGGTGTCCTACGAGCAGTACTTC.

This clone was detected only a few times. V gene TRBV29-1 combines with J gene TRBJ2-5, with D unclear. Trimming pared 5 bases from V and 0 bases from J, leaving 4 bases between. CDR1 is SQVTM, CDR2 ANQGSEA, per germline. The CDR3 sequence is 11 residues long. CDR3 sequence: CSVQYQETQYF. The CDR3 nucleotides read TGCAGCGTTCAGTACCAAGAGACCCAGTACTTC. The full variable domain, with the rest looked up from reference TRBV29-1 and TRBJ2-5, is SAVISQKPSRDICQRGTSLTIQCQVDSQVTMMFWYRQQPGQSLTLIATANQGSEATYESGFVIDKFPISRPNLTFSTLTVSNMSPEDSSIYLCSVQYQETQYFGPGTRLLVL.

The chain employs TRBV4-1 and TRBJ2-3; D is unresolved. The length of the CDR3 is 13 residues. CDR1 and CDR2 (germline): MGHRA, YSYEKL. V was pared by 1 base and J by 6 bases, with 8 bases between. This CDR3 is CASSQAAFDTQYF. In nucleotides, the CDR3 is TGCGCCAGCAGCCAAGCTGCGTTCGATACGCAGTATTTT.

In the case of this clone: This is likely an artifact of a read error, given a far larger clone one base away. Other DNA sequences from this sample encode an identical CDR3 as well. The V gene is TRBV10-3, the J gene TRBJ1-1; the D is unclear. The CDR3 length is 13 residues. Germline-derived CDR1 and CDR2 are ENHRY and SYGVKD. CDR3 in amino acids: CASSRTENTEAFF. The CDR3 DNA is TGTGCCAGCAGTCGAACGGAGAACACTGAAGCTTTCTTT.

The chain has TRBV18 and TRBJ2-7; 9 bases map to TRBD1. Per germline, CDR1 KGHSH and CDR2 LQKENI. V shed 3 bases and J 7 bases; nucleotides not matched to a gene: 13. The length of the CDR3 is 16 residues. Here the CDR3 DNA reads TGTGCCAGCTCACCGACCGGGACAGGGTCCCTGAGGGAGCAGTACTTC. Residues: CASSPTGTGSLREQYF.

Ten or more counts support this clone. J is TRBJ1-1 and V is TRBV30; D may be TRBD1 (5 bases). Germline CDR1 and CDR2: GTSNPN and SVGIG (reference sequence). Trimming took 2 bases from V and 11 from J, leaving 15 bases between them. The CDR3 sequence is 12 residues long. CDR3 nucleotide sequence: TGTGCCTGGAGTTTGGACATCCTTGATGCTTTCTTT. Translation gives CAWSLDILDAFF.

The table lists this clone with a count of one. The genes are TRBV28 and TRBJ2-4; 9 nucleotides align to TRBD1. Unmatched junction bases numbered 7, after V lost 4 bases and J lost 6 bases. The CDR3 contains 15 residues. CDR1 MDHEN and CDR2 SYDVKM come from the germline V gene. The DNA for the CDR3 is TGTGCCAGCAGTTCCCCCGGGACAGGGACAAACATTCAGTACTTC. It yields the protein CASSSPGTGTNIQYF. The complete variable domain, with remaining parts taken from reference TRBV28 and TRBJ2-4, reads DVKVTQSSRYLVKRTGEKVFLECVQDMDHENMFWYRQDPGLGLRLIYFSYDVKMKEKGDIPEGYSVSREKKERFSLILESASTNQTSMYLCASSSPGTGTNIQYFGAGTRLSVL.

This clone was found many times. The CDR3 here is CAWSVSPINQPQHF. CDR3 nucleotides: TGTGCCTGGAGTGTATCGCCGATCAATCAGCCCCAGCATTTT. The chain is built from TRBV30 and TRBJ1-5; D is undetermined. CDR3 length equals 14 residues. Germline assignment: CDR1 GTSNPN and CDR2 SVGIG (reference sequence). V was clipped by 0 bases and J by 3 bases, with 9 bases between them. The full variable domain, its missing parts supplied by reference TRBV30 and TRBJ1-5, is SQTIHQWPATLVQPVGSPLSLECTVEGTSNPNLYWYRQAAGRGLQLLFYSVGIGQISSEVPQNLSASRPQDRQFILSSKKLLLSDSGFYLCAWSVSPINQPQHFGDGTRLSIL.

Concerning this clone: This probably arose from a read error, given a far larger clone one base away. The chain combines TRBV30 with TRBJ1-1; D unresolved. The V gene's germline CDR1 is GTSNPN and CDR2 SVGIG (reference sequence). The CDR3 consists of 14 residues. CDR3 sequence reads: CAWSLGRLNTGAFF. The CDR3 DNA is TGTGCCTGGAGTCTTGGACGGTTGAACACTGGAGCTTTCTTT.